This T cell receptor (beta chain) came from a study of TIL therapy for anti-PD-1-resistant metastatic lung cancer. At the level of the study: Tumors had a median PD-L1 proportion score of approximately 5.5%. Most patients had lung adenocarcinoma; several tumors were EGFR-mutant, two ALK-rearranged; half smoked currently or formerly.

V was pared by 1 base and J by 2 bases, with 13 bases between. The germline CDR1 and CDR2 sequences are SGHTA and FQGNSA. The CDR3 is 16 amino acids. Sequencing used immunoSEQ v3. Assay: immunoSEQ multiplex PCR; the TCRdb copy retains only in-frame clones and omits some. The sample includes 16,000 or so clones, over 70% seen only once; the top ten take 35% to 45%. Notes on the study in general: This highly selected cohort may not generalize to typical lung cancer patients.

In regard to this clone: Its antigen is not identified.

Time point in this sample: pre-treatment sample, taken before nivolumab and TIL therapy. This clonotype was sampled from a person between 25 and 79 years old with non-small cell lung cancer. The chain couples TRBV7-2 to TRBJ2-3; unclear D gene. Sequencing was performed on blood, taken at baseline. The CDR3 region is CASSLDGGELTDTQYF. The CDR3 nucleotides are TGTGCCAGCAGCTTAGATGGTGGGGAACTCACAGATACGCAGTATTTT.